One and the same sample provided the 18 T cell receptor beta chains below, sequenced in a study of T cells in Graves' hyperthyroidism and ophthalmopathy. TCR beta CDR3 region amplification was performed from RNA transcripts. First-round RT-PCR of the TCR CDR3 relied on the HTBI primer set. TCRdb called the multiplex PCR reads again in MiXCR, with one record for every CDR3 protein. The repertoire holds fewer than 750,000 distinct CDR3 sequences, with roughly 14% as singletons. The sequenced sample consisted of blood. Receptor source: a woman aged 40 to 49 with Graves' ophthalmopathy.

The table lists this clonotype with many counts. The rearrangement links TRBV10-3 to TRBJ1-1; D gene ambiguous. V was shortened by 7 bases and J by 3 bases, with 12 bases between the two germline ends. CDR1 is ENHRY, CDR2 SYGVKD, per germline. The CDR3 has 13 residues. The CDR3 DNA sequence: TGTGCCATCACCATGAGCCGGGACACTGAAGCTTTCTTT. Protein sequence: CAITMSRDTEAFF.

This clonotype was seen repeatedly, ten times or more. V usage is TRBV20-1 and J usage is TRBJ2-7, with D perhaps TRBD2 (6 bases). Germline CDR1 and CDR2: DFQATT and SNEGSKA (reference sequence). V lost 5 bases, J lost 2 bases, and 10 bases lay in between. The CDR3 has 12 amino acids. CDR3 coding DNA: TGCAGTGCTGCGGGACTTGCCTACGAGCAGTACTTC. Translation gives CSAAGLAYEQYF.

In its sample, this clonotype was seen a few times. The V and J genes are TRBV3-1 and TRBJ2-2, with 10 bases aligning to TRBD1. The germline V gene encodes CDR1 LGHDT and CDR2 YNNKEL (reference sequence). The trim removed 3 bases at V and 9 bases at J, leaving 10 bases unmatched. The CDR3 is 16 residues long. CDR3 DNA sequence: TGTGCCAGCAGCCACCCCCGGGACAGGGGTACGAGGGAGCTGTTTTTT. Amino acids: CASSHPRDRGTRELFF.

The chain combines TRBV11-2 with TRBJ2-1; 11 bases map to TRBD2. The V and J ends lost 10 bases and 8 bases, in that order; junction bases with no gene match: 10. Germline assignment: CDR1 SGHAT and CDR2 FQNNGV. The CDR3 is made up of 14 amino acids. The DNA of the CDR3 is TGTGCCATCCGACTAGCGGGGCGAGAGGATGAGCAGTTCTTC. Translated, it gives CAIRLAGREDEQFF.

This clonotype showed up many times. This chain uses TRBV28 with TRBJ1-2; a possible D gene is TRBD1 (6 bases). The CDR3 consists of 17 residues. The germline gives CDR1 MDHEN, CDR2 SYDVKM. V lost 6 bases, J lost 0 bases, and 20 bases lay in between. In nucleotides, the CDR3 is TGTGCCAGCAGGGACAGCGCGTTACTTGGCACTAACTATGGCTACACCTTC. It specifies CASRDSALLGTNYGYTF.

This clonotype was seen ten or more times. The gene calls are TRBV28 and TRBJ2-7; 7 bases fit TRBD1. The germline CDR1 and CDR2 sequences are MDHEN and SYDVKM. Germline trimming cut 7 bases from V and 3 bases from J; bases unmatched to any gene: 9. This CDR3 region has 14 residues. The CDR3 reads CASKWDREGYEQYF. CDR3 coding DNA: TGTGCCAGCAAATGGGACAGAGAGGGCTACGAGCAGTACTTC.

The rearrangement uses TRBV20-1 and TRBJ1-2; maybe TRBD1 (5 bases). The CDR3 runs 11 residues. CDR1 DFQATT and CDR2 SNEGSKA come from the germline V gene (reference sequence). Trimming shortened V by 2 bases and J by 7 bases, and 8 bases separated the two germline ends. The CDR3 region has the DNA TGCAGTGCTAGACCGGGGGTTGGCTACACCTTC. Translating gives CSARPGVGYTF.

This chain joins TRBV20-1 and TRBJ2-7, with D perhaps matching TRBD1 (6 bases). Germline V CDR1 and CDR2: DFQATT, SNEGSKA (reference sequence). Trimming cost V 0 bases and J 3 bases, with 15 bases left between them. The CDR3 loop spans 15 amino acids. The chain's CDR3 is CSARDSGDSGYEQYF. The CDR3 DNA is TGCAGTGCTAGAGACTCAGGGGATTCCGGCTACGAGCAGTACTTC.

The chain uses TRBV28 and TRBJ2-5, with 12 bases that match TRBD1. The CDR3 is 14 residues long. V was pared by 11 bases and J by 5 bases, with 9 bases of the junction left unmatched. The germline V gene has CDR1 MDHEN and CDR2 SYDVKM. This CDR3 is CAGGQGAGFETQYF. The CDR3 DNA follows: TGTGCCGGGGGACAGGGGGCAGGGTTCGAGACCCAGTACTTC.

This clonotype was seen at least ten times. V usage is TRBV14 and J usage is TRBJ2-7; D not certain. CDR3 length: 15 residues. V was pared by 4 bases and J by 7 bases, with 20 bases between. Germline CDR1 is SGHDN and CDR2 is FVKESK. This CDR3 is CASSLTGTLTIEQYF. CDR3 DNA sequence: TGTGCCAGCAGCCTCACCGGTACCCTTACGATTGAGCAGTACTTC.

This clonotype was seen ten or more times. This chain uses TRBV7-2 with TRBJ2-7; D is perhaps TRBD2 (6 bases). The germline gives CDR1 SGHTA, CDR2 FQGNSA. The V gene lost 1 base and the J gene lost 3 bases, with 13 bases spanning the gap. The length of the CDR3 is 15 residues. CDR3 DNA: TGTGCCAGCAGCTTAGGGAGCGGGCTAGGCTACGAGCAGTACTTC. It translates to CASSLGSGLGYEQYF.

J is TRBJ1-1 and V is TRBV27, with D tentatively TRBD1 (6 bases). CDR3 length equals 15 residues. The ends were cut back, 5 bases at V and 1 base at J, with 14 bases in the middle. Germline V gene lookup returns CDR1 MNHEY and CDR2 SMNVEV (reference sequence). CDR3 nucleotide sequence: TGTGCCAGCAGTCCCCGACAGGCTACGAACACTGAAGCTTTCTTT. The encoded protein is CASSPRQATNTEAFF.

This clonotype was seen a few times. The chain combines TRBV7-9 with TRBJ2-5, with no clear D. The CDR3 extends over 11 amino acids. The ends were cut back, 2 bases at V and 9 bases at J, with 7 bases in the middle. Germline V lookup: CDR1 SEHNR, CDR2 FQNEAQ (reference sequence). The CDR3 spells CASSLSRSQYF. DNA of the CDR3: TGTGCCAGCAGCTTAAGTAGGTCCCAGTACTTC.

This clonotype was recorded many times. V gene TRBV30 combines with J gene TRBJ2-7; D gene unclear. Germline V gene lookup returns CDR1 GTSNPN and CDR2 SVGIG (reference sequence). V shed 0 bases and J shed 0 bases, with 3 bases lying between them. The CDR3 runs 12 residues. CDR3 residues: CAWSVSSYEQYF. The DNA for the CDR3 is TGTGCCTGGAGTGTGAGCTCCTACGAGCAGTACTTC.

Many counts were recorded for this clonotype. This chain joins TRBV13 and TRBJ2-5; D is ambiguous. The CDR3 length is 15 residues. V was cut by 0 bases and J by 4 bases, with 12 bases left in between. Germline CDR1 is PRHDT and CDR2 is FYEKMQ (reference sequence). CDR3 region: CASSLGPTGSETQYF. CDR3 DNA sequence: TGTGCCAGCAGCTTAGGCCCCACCGGCTCAGAGACCCAGTACTTC.

This clonotype was seen at least ten times. It is likely a read error, because the conserved phenylalanine at the end of the CDR3 is missing. The chain employs TRBV29-1 and TRBJ1-1; D gene unclear. The V gene lost 4 bases and the J gene lost 6 bases, with 9 bases spanning the gap. The CDR3 consists of 11 residues. The germline V gene encodes CDR1 SQVTM and CDR2 ANQGSEA. This chain's CDR3 is CSVADGAEAFL. The CDR3 bases are TGCAGCGTTGCAGACGGGGCTGAAGCTTTCCTT.

This clonotype was counted at least ten times. The genes are TRBV7-8 and TRBJ2-7; weak D call: TRBD2 (6 bases). Germline V gene data show CDR1 as SGHVS and CDR2 as FQNEAQ. CDR3 size: 15 residues. Trimming removed 2 bases from V and 3 bases from J, with 14 bases in between. CDR3 DNA: TGTGCCAGCAGCTTATTCCGGGAGCCTTACTACGAGCAGTACTTC. This encodes CASSLFREPYYEQYF.

This clonotype was observed a few times. This chain uses TRBV28 with TRBJ2-5; 12 bases line up with TRBD2. J lost 6 bases, V lost 2 bases, and 19 bases had no gene match. The CDR3 has 20 amino acids. CDR1 MDHEN and CDR2 SYDVKM come from the germline V gene. The CDR3 sequence is CASSLHLGLAGKGGVKTQYF. CDR3 DNA sequence: TGTGCCAGCAGTTTACACCTCGGACTAGCGGGAAAGGGGGGGGTCAAGACCCAGTACTTC. Looking up the rest from reference TRBV28 and TRBJ2-5 gives the full variable domain: DVKVTQSSRYLVKRTGEKVFLECVQDMDHENMFWYRQDPGLGLRLIYFSYDVKMKEKGDIPEGYSVSREKKERFSLILESASTNQTSMYLCASSLHLGLAGKGGVKTQYFGPGTRLLVL.